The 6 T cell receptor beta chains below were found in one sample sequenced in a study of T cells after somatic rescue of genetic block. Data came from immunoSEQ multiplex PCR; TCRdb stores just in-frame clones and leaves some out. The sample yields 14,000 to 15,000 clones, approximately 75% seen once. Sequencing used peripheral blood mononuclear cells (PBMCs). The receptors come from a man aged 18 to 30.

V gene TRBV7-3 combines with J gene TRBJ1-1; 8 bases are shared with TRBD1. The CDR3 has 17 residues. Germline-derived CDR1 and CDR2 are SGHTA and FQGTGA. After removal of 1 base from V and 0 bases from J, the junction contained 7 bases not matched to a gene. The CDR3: CASSLRGGQALNTEAFF. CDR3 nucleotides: TGTGCCAGCAGCTTAAGAGGGGGACAGGCCTTGAACACTGAAGCTTTCTTT.

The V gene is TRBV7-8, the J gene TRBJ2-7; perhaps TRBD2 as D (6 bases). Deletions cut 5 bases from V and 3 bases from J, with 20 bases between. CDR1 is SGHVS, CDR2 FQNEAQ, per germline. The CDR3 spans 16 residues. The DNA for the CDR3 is TGTGCCAGCAGCCGTATATTCCCGGGGGACCACTACGAGCAGTACTTC. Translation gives CASSRIFPGDHYEQYF.

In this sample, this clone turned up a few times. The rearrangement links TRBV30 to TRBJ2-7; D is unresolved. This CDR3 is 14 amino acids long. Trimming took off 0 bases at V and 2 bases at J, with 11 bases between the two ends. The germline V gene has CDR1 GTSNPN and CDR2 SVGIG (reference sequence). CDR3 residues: CAWSVVSRPYEQYF. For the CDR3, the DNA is TGTGCCTGGAGTGTGGTAAGTCGTCCCTACGAGCAGTACTTC.

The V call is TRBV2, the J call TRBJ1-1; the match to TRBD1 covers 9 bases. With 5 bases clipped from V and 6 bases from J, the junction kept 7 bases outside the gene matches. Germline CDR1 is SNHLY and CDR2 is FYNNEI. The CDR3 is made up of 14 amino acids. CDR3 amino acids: CASSITGGFAEAFF. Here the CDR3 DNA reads TGTGCCAGCAGTATCACAGGGGGCTTCGCTGAAGCTTTCTTT.

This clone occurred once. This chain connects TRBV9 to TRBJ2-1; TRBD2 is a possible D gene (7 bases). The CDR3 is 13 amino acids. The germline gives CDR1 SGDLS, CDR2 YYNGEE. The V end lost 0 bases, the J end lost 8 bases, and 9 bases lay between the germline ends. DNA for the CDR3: TGTGCCAGCAGCGTAGGCGGGGGCTATGAGCAGTTCTTC. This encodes CASSVGGGYEQFF.

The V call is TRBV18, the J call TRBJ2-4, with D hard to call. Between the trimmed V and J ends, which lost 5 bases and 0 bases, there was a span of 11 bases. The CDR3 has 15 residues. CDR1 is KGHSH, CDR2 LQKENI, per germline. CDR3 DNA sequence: TGTGCCAGCTCAGGGGAATTAATAGCCAAAAACATTCAGTACTTC. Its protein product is CASSGELIAKNIQYF.